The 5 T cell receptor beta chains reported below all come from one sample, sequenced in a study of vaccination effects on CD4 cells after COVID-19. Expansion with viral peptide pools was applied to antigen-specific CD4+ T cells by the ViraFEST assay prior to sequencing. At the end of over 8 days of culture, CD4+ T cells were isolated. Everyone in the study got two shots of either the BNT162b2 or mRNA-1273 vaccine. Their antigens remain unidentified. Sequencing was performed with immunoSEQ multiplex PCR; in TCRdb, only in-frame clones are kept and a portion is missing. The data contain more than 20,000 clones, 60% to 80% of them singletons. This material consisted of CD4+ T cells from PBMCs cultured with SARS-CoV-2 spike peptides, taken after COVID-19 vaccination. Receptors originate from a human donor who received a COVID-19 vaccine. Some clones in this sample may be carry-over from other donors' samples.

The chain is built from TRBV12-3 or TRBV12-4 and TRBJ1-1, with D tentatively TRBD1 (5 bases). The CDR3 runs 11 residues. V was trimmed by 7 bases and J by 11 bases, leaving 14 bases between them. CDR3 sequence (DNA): TGTGCCAGCACTTACAGGAGAGCGGCTTTCTTT. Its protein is CASTYRRAAFF.

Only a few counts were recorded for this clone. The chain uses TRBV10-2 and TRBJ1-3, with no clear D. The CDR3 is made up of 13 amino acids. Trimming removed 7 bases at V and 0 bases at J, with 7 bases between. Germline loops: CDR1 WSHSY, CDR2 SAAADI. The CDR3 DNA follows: TGCGCCAGCACTTGGGACTCTGGAAACACCATATATTTT. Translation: CASTWDSGNTIYF.

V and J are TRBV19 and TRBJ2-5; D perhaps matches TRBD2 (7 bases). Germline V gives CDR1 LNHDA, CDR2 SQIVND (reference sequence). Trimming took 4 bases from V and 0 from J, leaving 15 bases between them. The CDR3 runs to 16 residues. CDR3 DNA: TGTGCCAGTAGTACCTCTGGGCGGGGGCACCAAGAGACCCAGTACTTC. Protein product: CASSTSGRGHQETQYF.

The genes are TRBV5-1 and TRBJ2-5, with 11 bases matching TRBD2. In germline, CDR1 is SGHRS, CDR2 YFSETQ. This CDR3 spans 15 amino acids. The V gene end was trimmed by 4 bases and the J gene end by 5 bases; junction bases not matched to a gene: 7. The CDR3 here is CASSPTSGGGETQYF. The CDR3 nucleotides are TGCGCCAGCAGCCCCACTAGCGGGGGTGGGGAGACCCAGTACTTC.

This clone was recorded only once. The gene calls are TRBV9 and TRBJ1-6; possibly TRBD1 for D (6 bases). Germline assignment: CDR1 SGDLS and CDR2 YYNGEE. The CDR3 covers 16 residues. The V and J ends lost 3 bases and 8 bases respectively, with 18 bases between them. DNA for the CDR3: TGTGCCAGCAGCGGCGGCCTACAGGGTTCGGATTCACCCCTCCACTTT. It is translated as CASSGGLQGSDSPLHF.